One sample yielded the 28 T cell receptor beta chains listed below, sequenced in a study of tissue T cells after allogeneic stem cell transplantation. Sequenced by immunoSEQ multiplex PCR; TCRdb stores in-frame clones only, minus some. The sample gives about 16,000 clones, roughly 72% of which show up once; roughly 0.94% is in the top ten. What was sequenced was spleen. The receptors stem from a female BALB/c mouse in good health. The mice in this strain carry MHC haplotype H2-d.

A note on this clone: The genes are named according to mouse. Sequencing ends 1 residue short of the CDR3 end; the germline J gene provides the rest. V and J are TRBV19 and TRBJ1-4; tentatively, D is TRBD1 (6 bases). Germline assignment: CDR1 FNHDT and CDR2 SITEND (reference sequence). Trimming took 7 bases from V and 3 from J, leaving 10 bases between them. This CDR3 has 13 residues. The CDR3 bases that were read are TGTGCCAGCCTCAGGGGACCCAACGAAAGATTATTT. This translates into CASLRGPNERLF. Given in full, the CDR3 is CASLRGPNERLFF.

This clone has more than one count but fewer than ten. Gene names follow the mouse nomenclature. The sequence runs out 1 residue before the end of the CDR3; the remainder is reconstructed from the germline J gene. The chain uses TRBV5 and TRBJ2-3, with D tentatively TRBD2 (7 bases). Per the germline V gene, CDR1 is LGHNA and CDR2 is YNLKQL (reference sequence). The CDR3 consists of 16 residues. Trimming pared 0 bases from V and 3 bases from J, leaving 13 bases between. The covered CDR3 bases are TGTGCCAGCAGCCAAGATAAGGGGGGCGCGGCAGAAACGCTGTAT. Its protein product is CASSQDKGGAAETLY. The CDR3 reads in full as CASSQDKGGAAETLYF.

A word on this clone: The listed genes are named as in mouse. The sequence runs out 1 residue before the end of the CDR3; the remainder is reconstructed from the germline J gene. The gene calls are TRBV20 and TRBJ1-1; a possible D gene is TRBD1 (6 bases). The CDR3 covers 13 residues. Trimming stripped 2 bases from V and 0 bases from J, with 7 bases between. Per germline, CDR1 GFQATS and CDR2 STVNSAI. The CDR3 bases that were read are TGTGGTGCTAGGAAGGGGGCAAACACAGAAGTCTTC. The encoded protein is CGARKGANTEVF. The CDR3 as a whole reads CGARKGANTEVFF.

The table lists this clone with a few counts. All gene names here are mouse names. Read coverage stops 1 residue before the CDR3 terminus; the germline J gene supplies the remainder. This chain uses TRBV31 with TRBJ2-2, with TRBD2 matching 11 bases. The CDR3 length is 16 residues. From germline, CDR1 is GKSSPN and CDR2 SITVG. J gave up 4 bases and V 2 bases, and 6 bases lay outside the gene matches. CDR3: CAWSSWTGGSTGQLYF. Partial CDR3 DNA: TGTGCCTGGAGTTCTTGGACTGGGGGGAGCACCGGGCAGCTCTAC.

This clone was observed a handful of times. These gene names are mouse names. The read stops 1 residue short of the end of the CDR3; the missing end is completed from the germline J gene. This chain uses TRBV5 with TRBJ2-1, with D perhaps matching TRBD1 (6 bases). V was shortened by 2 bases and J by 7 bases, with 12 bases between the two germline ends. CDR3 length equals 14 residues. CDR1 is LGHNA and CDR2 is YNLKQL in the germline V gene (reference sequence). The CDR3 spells CASSQNREGAEQFF. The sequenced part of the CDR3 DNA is TGTGCCAGCAGCCAAAACAGGGAGGGGGCTGAGCAGTTC.

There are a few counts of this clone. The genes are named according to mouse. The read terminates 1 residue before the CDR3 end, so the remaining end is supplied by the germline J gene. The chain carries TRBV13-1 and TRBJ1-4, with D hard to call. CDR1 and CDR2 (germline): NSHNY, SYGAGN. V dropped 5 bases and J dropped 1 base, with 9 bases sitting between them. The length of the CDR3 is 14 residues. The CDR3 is CASRNDNSNERLFF. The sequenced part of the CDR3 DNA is TGTGCCAGCAGAAACGACAATTCCAACGAAAGATTATTT.

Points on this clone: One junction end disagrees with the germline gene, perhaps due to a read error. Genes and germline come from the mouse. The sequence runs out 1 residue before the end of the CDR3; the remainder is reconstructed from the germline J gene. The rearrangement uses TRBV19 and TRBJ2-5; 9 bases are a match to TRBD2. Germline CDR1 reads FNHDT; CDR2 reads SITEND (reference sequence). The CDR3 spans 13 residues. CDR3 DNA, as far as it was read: TGTGCCGGCAGTATGGGGGGGCGCTCCACCCAGTAC. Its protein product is CAGSMGGRSTQY. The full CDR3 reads CAGSMGGRSTQYF. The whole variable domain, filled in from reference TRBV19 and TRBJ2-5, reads GGIITQTPKFLIGQEGQKLTLKCQQNFNHDTMYWYRQDSGKGLRLIYYSITENDLQKGDLSEGYDASREKKSSFSLTVTSAQKNEMAVFLCAGSMGGRSTQYFGPGTRLLVL.

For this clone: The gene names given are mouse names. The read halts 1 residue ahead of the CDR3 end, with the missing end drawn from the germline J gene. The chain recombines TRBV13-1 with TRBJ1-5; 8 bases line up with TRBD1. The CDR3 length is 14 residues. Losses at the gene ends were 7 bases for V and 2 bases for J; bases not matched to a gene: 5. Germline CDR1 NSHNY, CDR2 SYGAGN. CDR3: CASRQGRDNQAPLF. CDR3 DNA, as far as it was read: TGTGCCAGCCGACAGGGGAGGGACAACCAGGCTCCGCTT.

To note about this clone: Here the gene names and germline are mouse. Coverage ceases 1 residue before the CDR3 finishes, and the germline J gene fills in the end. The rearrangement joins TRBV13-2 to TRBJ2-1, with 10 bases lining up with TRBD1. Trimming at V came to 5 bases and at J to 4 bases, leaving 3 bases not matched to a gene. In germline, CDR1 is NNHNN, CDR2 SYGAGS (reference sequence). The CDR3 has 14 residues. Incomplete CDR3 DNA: TGTGCCAGCGGCGCGGGACAGGGGTATGCTGAGCAGTTC. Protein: CASGAGQGYAEQF. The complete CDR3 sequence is CASGAGQGYAEQFF.

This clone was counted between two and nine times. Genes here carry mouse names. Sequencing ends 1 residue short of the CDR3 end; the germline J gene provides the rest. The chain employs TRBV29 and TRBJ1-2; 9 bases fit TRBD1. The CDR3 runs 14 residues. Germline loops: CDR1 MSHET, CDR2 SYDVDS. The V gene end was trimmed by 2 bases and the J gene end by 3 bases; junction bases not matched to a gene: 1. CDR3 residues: CASSLGTGYSDYTF. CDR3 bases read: TGTGCTAGCAGTTTAGGGACAGGGTACTCCGACTACACC.

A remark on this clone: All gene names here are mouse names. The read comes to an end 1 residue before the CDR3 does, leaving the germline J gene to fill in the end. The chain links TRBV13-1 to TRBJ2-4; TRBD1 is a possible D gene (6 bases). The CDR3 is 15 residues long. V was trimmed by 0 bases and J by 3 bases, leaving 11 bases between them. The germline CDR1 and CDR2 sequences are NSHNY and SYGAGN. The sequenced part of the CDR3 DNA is TGTGCCAGCAGTGATGGCAGGGGAGGACAAAACACCTTGTAC. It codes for CASSDGRGGQNTLY. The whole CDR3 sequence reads CASSDGRGGQNTLYF.

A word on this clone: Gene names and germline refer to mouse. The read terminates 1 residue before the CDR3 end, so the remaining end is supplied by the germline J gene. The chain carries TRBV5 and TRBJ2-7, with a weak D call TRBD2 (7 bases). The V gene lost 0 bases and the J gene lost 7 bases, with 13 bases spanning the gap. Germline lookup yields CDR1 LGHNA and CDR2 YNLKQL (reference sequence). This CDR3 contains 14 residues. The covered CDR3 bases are TGTGCCAGCAGCCAAGATCAGACGGGGGGCGAACAGTAC. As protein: CASSQDQTGGEQY. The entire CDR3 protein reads CASSQDQTGGEQYF.

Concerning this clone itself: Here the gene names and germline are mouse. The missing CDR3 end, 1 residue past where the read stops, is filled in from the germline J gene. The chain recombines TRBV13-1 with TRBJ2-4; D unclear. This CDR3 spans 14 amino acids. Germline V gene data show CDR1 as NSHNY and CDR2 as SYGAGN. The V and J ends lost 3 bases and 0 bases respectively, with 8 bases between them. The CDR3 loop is CASSGQASQNTLYF. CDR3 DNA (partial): TGTGCCAGCAGTGGTCAAGCTAGTCAAAACACCTTGTAC.

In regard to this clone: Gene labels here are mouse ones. The part of the CDR3 DNA that was read is TGTGGTGCTAGGCCGACAGGGATCAACCAGGCTCCGCTT. The encoded protein is CGARPTGINQAPL. The CDR3 in full is CGARPTGINQAPLF. The rearrangement joins TRBV20 to TRBJ1-5; 7 bases fit TRBD1. The CDR3 end is not reached by the read, which stops 1 residue before it; the germline J gene fills it in. The CDR3 runs 14 residues. CDR1 is GFQATS, CDR2 STVNSAI, per germline. V lost 2 bases, J lost 3 bases, and 4 bases stayed unmatched.

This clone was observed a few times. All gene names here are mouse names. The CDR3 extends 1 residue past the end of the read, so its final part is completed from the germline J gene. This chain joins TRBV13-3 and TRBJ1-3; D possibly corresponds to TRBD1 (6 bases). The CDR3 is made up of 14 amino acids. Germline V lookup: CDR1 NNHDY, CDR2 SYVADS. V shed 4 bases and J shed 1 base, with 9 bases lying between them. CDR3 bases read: TGTGCCAGCAGTTTACAGGGCTCTGGAAATACGCTCTAT. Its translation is CASSLQGSGNTLY. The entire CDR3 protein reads CASSLQGSGNTLYF.

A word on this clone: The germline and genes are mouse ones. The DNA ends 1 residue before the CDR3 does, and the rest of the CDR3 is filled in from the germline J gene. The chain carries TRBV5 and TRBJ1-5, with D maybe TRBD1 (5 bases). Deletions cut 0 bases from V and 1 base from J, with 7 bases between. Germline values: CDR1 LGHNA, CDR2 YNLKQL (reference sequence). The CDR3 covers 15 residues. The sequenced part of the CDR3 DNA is TGTGCCAGCAGCCAAGAACGGGGGAACAACCAGGCTCCGCTT. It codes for CASSQERGNNQAPL. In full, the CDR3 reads CASSQERGNNQAPLF.

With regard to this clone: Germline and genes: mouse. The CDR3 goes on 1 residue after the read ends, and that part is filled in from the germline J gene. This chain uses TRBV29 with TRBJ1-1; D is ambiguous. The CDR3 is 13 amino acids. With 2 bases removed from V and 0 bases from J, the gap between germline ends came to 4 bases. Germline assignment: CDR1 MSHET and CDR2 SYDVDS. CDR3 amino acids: CASSLDANTEVFF. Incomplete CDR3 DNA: TGTGCTAGCAGTTTAGATGCAAACACAGAAGTCTTC.

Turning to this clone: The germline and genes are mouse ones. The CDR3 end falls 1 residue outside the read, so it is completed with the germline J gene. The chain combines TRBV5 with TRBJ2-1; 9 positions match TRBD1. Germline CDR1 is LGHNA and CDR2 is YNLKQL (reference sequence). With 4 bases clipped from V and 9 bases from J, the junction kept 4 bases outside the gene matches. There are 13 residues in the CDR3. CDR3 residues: CASSPDRGGEQFF. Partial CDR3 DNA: TGTGCCAGCAGCCCGGACAGGGGAGGTGAGCAGTTC.

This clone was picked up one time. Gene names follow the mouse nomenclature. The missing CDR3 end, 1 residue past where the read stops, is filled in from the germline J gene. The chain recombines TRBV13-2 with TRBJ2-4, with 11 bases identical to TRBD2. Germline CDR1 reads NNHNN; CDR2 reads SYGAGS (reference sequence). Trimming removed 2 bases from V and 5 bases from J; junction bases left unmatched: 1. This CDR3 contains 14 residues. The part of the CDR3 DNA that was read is TGTGCCAGCGGTGAGACTGGGGGGGGAAACACCTTGTAC. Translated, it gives CASGETGGGNTLY. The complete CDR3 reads CASGETGGGNTLYF.

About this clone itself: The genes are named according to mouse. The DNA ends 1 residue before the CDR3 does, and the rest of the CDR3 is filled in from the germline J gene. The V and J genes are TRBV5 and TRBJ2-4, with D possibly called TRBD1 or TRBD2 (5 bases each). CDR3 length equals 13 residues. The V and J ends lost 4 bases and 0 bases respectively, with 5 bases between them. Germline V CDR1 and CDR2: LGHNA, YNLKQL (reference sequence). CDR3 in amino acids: CASSRGSQNTLYF. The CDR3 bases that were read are TGTGCCAGCAGCCGGGGCAGTCAAAACACCTTGTAC.

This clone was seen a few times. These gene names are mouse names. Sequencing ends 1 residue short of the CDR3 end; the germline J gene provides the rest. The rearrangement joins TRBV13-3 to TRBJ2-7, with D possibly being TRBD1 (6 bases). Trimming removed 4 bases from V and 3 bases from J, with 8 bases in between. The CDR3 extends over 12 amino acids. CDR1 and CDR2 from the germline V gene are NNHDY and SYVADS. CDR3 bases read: TGTGCCAGCAGTCGGGACATCTATGAACAGTAC. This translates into CASSRDIYEQY. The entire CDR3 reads CASSRDIYEQYF.

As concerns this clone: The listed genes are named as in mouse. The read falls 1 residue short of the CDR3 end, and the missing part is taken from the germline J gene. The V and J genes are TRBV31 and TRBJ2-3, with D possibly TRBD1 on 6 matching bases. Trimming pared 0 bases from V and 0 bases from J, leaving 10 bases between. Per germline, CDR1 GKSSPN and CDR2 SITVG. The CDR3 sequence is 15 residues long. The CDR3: CAWSLRGISAETLYF. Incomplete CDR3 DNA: TGTGCCTGGAGTCTAAGGGGGATTAGTGCAGAAACGCTGTAT.

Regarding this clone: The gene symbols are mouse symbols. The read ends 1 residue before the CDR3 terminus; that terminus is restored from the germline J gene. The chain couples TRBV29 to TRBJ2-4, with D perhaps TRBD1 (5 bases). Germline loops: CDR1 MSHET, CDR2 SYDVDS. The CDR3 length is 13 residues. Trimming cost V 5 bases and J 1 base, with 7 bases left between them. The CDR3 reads CASSIRGQNTLYF. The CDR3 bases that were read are TGTGCTAGCAGTATCAGGGGTCAAAACACCTTGTAC.

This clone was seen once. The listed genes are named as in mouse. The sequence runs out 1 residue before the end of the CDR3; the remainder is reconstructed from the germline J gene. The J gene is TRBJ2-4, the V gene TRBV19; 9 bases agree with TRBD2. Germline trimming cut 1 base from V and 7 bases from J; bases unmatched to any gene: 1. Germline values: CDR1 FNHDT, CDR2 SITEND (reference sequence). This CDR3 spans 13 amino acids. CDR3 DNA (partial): TGTGCCAGCAGTATAAACTGGGGGGACACCTTGTAC. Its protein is CASSINWGDTLY. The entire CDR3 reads CASSINWGDTLYF.

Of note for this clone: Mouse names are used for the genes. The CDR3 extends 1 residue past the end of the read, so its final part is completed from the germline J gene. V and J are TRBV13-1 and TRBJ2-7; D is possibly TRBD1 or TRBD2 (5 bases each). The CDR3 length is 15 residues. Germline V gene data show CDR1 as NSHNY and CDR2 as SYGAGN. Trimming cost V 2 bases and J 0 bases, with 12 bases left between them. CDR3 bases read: TGTGCCAGCAGTGAAGGTGGGGCGAGCTCCTATGAACAGTAC. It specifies CASSEGGASSYEQY. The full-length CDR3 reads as CASSEGGASSYEQYF.

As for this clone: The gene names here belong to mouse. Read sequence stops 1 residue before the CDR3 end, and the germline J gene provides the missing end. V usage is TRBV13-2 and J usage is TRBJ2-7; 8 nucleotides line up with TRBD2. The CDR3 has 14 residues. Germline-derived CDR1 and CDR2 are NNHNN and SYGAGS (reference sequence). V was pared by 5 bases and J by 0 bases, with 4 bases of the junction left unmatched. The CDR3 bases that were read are TGTGCCAGCGGGGCTGGGGGGAGCTCCTATGAACAGTAC. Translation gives CASGAGGSSYEQY. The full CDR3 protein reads CASGAGGSSYEQYF.

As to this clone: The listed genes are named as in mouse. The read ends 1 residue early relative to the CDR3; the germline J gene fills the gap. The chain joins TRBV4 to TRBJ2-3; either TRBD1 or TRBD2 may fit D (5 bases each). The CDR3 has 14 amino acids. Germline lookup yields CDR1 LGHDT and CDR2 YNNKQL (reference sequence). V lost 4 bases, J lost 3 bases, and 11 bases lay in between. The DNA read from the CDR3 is TGTGCCAGCAGCTGGCCGGGACCGGCAGAAACGCTGTAT. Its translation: CASSWPGPAETLY. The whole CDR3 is CASSWPGPAETLYF.

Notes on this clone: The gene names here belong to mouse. The CDR3 region is CASSLDSANTEVFF. CDR3 DNA, as far as it was read: TGTGCCAGCAGTCTCGACAGTGCAAACACAGAAGTCTTC. This chain uses TRBV5 with TRBJ1-1, with D possibly TRBD1 on 5 matching bases. Read sequence stops 1 residue before the CDR3 end, and the germline J gene provides the missing end. V dropped 6 bases and J dropped 0 bases, with 11 bases sitting between them. This CDR3 region has 14 residues. Looked up from germline, CDR1 is LGHNA and CDR2 is YNLKQL (reference sequence).